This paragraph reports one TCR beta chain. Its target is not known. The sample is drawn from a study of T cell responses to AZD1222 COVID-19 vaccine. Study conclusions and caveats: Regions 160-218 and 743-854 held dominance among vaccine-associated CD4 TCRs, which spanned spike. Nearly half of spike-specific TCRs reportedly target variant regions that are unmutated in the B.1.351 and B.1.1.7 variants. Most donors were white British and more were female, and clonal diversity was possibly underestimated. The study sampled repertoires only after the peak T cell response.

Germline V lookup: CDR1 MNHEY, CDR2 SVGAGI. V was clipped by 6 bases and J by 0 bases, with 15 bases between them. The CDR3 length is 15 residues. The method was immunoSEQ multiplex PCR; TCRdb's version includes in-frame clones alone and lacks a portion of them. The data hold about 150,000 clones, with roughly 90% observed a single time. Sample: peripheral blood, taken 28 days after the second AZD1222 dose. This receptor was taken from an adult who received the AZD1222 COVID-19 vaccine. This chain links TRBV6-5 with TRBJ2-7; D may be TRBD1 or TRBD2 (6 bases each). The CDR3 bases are TGTGCCAGCAGCCGTGAGGGGGGCCACTCCTACGAGCAGTACTTC. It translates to CASSREGGHSYEQYF.